Listed below are T cell receptor beta chains from one sample, sequenced in a study of read filtering for tumor transcriptome and immune sequencing. TCRdb independently ran MiXCR on the reads; one entry per CDR3 protein. The sample lists around 40,000 distinct CDR3 sequences, roughly an eighth occurring once. Sample: a population of CD138-negative cells sorted from bone marrow. The receptors shown here come from a donor over 35 with multiple myeloma. The CDR3 runs from the conserved cysteine through the conserved F or W. A D gene is named only where the DNA matches it firmly. Clone size appears in some rows only: once, few, many, or a class for an expanded clone.

NA,TRBV28,many,TRBJ2-3,TGTGCCAGCAGCGAAGTTTGGGGTTATACGCAGTATTTT,CASSEVWGYTQYF
NA,TRBV12-3/TRBV12-4,many,TRBJ1-5,TGTGCCAGCAGTTTAACCAGGGGAAGCAATCAGCCCCAGCATTTT,CASSLTRGSNQPQHF
NA,TRBV28,few,TRBJ1-5,TGTGCCAGCAGGCTACAGGGTTGGAGTCAGCCCCAGCATTTT,CASRLQGWSQPQHF
TRBD2,TRBV30,NA,TRBJ2-1,TGTGCCTGGAGCTCCCCCAGCGGGGGGGTGGTTGAGCAGTTCTTC,CAWSSPSGGVVEQFF
NA,TRBV29-1,many,TRBJ2-1,TGCAGCGTAAGGCCCAGTACAATGAGGCAGTTCTTC,CSVRPSTMRQFF
TRBD1,TRBV5-1,NA,TRBJ2-7,TGCGCCAGCAGCTTGACAGGGGGCGCGATTGTCGAGCAGTACTTC,CASSLTGGAIVEQYF
NA,TRBV23-1,NA,TRBJ2-3,TGCGCCAGCAGTCAATCGTGGAGGGGGAGGCCAAGCACAGATACGCAGTATTTT,CASSQSWRGRPSTDTQYF
TRBD1,TRBV20-1,many,TRBJ2-7,TGCAGTGCTAGAGCCAGCAAGCGGACAGGGGTCCTCTACGAGCAGTACTTC,CSARASKRTGVLYEQYF
TRBD1,TRBV7-2,many,TRBJ2-3,TGTGCCAGCAGCTCACCGGGACAGGGGGCGACAGATACGCAGTATTTT,CASSSPGQGATDTQYF
TRBD1,TRBV28,NA,TRBJ1-2,TGTGCCAGCAGTAATTCATTGGACAGGGGCGGGGGTTCTGAGGGTGGCTACACCTTC,CASSNSLDRGGGSEGGYTF
NA,TRBV4-2,many,TRBJ1-2,TGTGCCAGCAGCCAAGATTACGGGGGAGCTCGTGGCTACACCTTC,CASSQDYGGARGYTF